Listed below are T cell receptor beta chains from one sample, sequenced in a study of blood T cell repertoires in COVID-19. This table comes from immunoSEQ multiplex PCR, and its TCRdb copy is limited to in-frame clones, with some not included. The sample has about 91,000 clones, just over 85% seen once. The specimen sequenced was peripheral blood. The receptors come from a woman in her 70s with acute or convalescent COVID-19. CDR3s include the opening cysteine and the closing phenylalanine or tryptophan. The order of the fields is V gene, D gene, J gene, clone size, CDR3 protein, CDR3 DNA. The D gene is left open where the match is weak. Some rows have no size entry. The others give once, few or many, or a class for an expanded clone.

v_gene: TRBV19; d_gene: .; j_gene: TRBJ1-1; abundance: .; CDR3aa: CASSMSSPPGTEAFF; CDR3nt: TGTGCCAGTAGTATGTCGTCCCCTCCGGGCACTGAAGCTTTCTTT
v_gene: TRBV4-1; d_gene: TRBD1; j_gene: TRBJ2-7; abundance: .; CDR3aa: CASSTDRGRWEQYF; CDR3nt: TGCGCCAGCAGCACAGACAGGGGGCGTTGGGAGCAGTACTTC
v_gene: TRBV18; d_gene: TRBD2; j_gene: TRBJ2-1; abundance: .; CDR3aa: CASSPIELAGARPYNEQFF; CDR3nt: TGTGCCAGCTCACCAATCGAGCTAGCGGGAGCACGGCCTTACAATGAGCAGTTCTTC
v_gene: TRBV5-5; d_gene: TRBD1; j_gene: TRBJ2-7; abundance: .; CDR3aa: CASSRDRVSYEQYF; CDR3nt: TGTGCCAGCAGCCGGGACAGGGTTAGCTACGAGCAGTACTTC
v_gene: TRBV4-2; d_gene: .; j_gene: TRBJ1-1; abundance: .; CDR3aa: CASSQARENTEAFF; CDR3nt: TGTGCCAGCAGCCAAGCTCGGGAGAACACTGAAGCTTTCTTT
v_gene: TRBV3-1/TRBV3-2; d_gene: .; j_gene: TRBJ2-2; abundance: .; CDR3aa: CASSQDFVAGELFF; CDR3nt: TGTGCCAGCAGCCAAGATTTTGTCGCCGGGGAGCTGTTTTTT
v_gene: TRBV18; d_gene: TRBD1; j_gene: TRBJ1-2; abundance: .; CDR3aa: CASSPGQGDGYTF; CDR3nt: TGTGCCAGCTCACCGGGACAGGGGGATGGCTACACCTTC
v_gene: TRBV30; d_gene: TRBD2; j_gene: TRBJ2-1; abundance: .; CDR3aa: CAWSTGLVGNEQFF; CDR3nt: TGTGCCTGGAGTACGGGACTAGTGGGCAATGAGCAGTTCTTC
v_gene: TRBV5-1; d_gene: TRBD1; j_gene: TRBJ1-2; abundance: few; CDR3aa: CASSLDRVGYGYTF; CDR3nt: TGCGCCAGCAGCTTAGACAGGGTTGGCTATGGCTACACCTTC
v_gene: TRBV28; d_gene: .; j_gene: TRBJ1-4; abundance: .; CDR3aa: CASSKPGTSYSEKLFF; CDR3nt: TGTGCCAGCTCGAAACCCGGGACTTCGTATAGTGAAAAACTGTTTTTT
v_gene: TRBV30; d_gene: .; j_gene: TRBJ2-1; abundance: .; CDR3aa: CAWSVWSGEKQFF; CDR3nt: TGTGCCTGGAGTGTATGGTCCGGGGAGAAGCAGTTCTTC
v_gene: TRBV5-1; d_gene: TRBD2; j_gene: TRBJ2-7; abundance: few; CDR3aa: CASSLGLAGLYEQYF; CDR3nt: TGCGCCAGCAGCTTGGGACTAGCGGGATTATACGAGCAGTACTTC
v_gene: TRBV19; d_gene: .; j_gene: TRBJ2-7; abundance: .; CDR3aa: CASSIGRSTTYEQYF; CDR3nt: TGTGCCAGTAGTATAGGACGGAGTACCACCTACGAGCAGTACTTC
v_gene: TRBV5-8; d_gene: TRBD1; j_gene: TRBJ1-1; abundance: .; CDR3aa: CANPTGGVHRGIRNTEAFF; CDR3nt: TGTGCCAACCCGACAGGGGGCGTTCACCGGGGAATAAGGAACACTGAAGCTTTCTTT
v_gene: TRBV24-1; d_gene: TRBD1; j_gene: TRBJ1-2; abundance: .; CDR3aa: CATSDPGQGVDGYTF; CDR3nt: TGTGCCACCAGTGACCCGGGACAGGGGGTTGATGGCTACACCTTC
v_gene: TRBV11-3; d_gene: TRBD1; j_gene: TRBJ1-1; abundance: .; CDR3aa: CASSRQGNTEAFF; CDR3nt: TGTGCCAGCAGCAGACAGGGGAACACTGAAGCTTTCTTT
v_gene: TRBV4-2; d_gene: TRBD2; j_gene: TRBJ2-7; abundance: .; CDR3aa: CASSQSRTSGSSYEQYF; CDR3nt: TGTGCCAGCAGCCAATCCCGGACTAGCGGGAGCTCCTACGAGCAGTACTTC
v_gene: TRBV18; d_gene: .; j_gene: TRBJ1-3; abundance: once; CDR3aa: CASSARDGNTIYF; CDR3nt: TGTGCCAGCTCCGCGCGGGATGGAAACACCATATATTTT
v_gene: TRBV7-2; d_gene: TRBD1; j_gene: TRBJ1-1; abundance: .; CDR3aa: CASSLGDRLNTEAFF; CDR3nt: TGTGCCAGCAGCTTAGGGGACAGATTGAACACTGAAGCTTTCTTT
v_gene: TRBV4-2; d_gene: .; j_gene: TRBJ2-5; abundance: .; CDR3aa: CASSQDLAGRTQYF; CDR3nt: TGTGCCAGCAGCCAAGATCTAGCCGGGCGGACCCAGTACTTC
v_gene: TRBV27; d_gene: TRBD2; j_gene: TRBJ2-1; abundance: once; CDR3aa: CASSKRLADTYNEQFF; CDR3nt: TGTGCCAGCAGCAAAAGACTAGCGGATACCTACAATGAGCAGTTCTTC
v_gene: TRBV9; d_gene: .; j_gene: TRBJ2-5; abundance: .; CDR3aa: CASSVGTAETQYF; CDR3nt: TGTGCCAGCAGCGTTGGCACAGCAGAGACCCAGTACTTC
v_gene: TRBV28; d_gene: TRBD2; j_gene: TRBJ2-2; abundance: .; CDR3aa: CASRLAGVATGELFF; CDR3nt: TGTGCCAGCAGACTAGCGGGAGTGGCTACCGGGGAGCTGTTTTTT
v_gene: TRBV30; d_gene: .; j_gene: TRBJ2-7; abundance: .; CDR3aa: CAWSLRRMAYEQYF; CDR3nt: TGTGCCTGGAGTCTTAGAAGAATGGCCTACGAGCAGTACTTC
v_gene: TRBV2; d_gene: TRBD1; j_gene: TRBJ1-6; abundance: once; CDR3aa: CASSDILQGASPLHF; CDR3nt: TGTGCCAGCAGTGATATTTTACAGGGGGCTTCACCCCTCCACTTT
v_gene: TRBV6-7; d_gene: TRBD1; j_gene: TRBJ2-7; abundance: .; CDR3aa: CASPGQGYEQYF; CDR3nt: TGTGCCAGTCCGGGACAGGGCTACGAGCAGTACTTC
v_gene: TRBV4-1; d_gene: .; j_gene: TRBJ1-4; abundance: .; CDR3aa: CASSQVQGNEKLFF; CDR3nt: TGCGCCAGCAGCCAAGTACAGGGTAACGAAAAACTGTTTTTT
v_gene: TRBV5-6; d_gene: .; j_gene: TRBJ2-7; abundance: .; CDR3aa: CASSLSQGSSEQYF; CDR3nt: TGTGCCAGCAGCTTATCTCAGGGATCATCCGAGCAGTACTTC
v_gene: TRBV19; d_gene: TRBD1; j_gene: TRBJ1-2; abundance: .; CDR3aa: CASRLTGQGIGGYTF; CDR3nt: TGTGCCAGTAGGCTAACGGGACAGGGGATTGGTGGCTACACCTTC
v_gene: TRBV30; d_gene: TRBD2; j_gene: TRBJ2-5; abundance: .; CDR3aa: CAWSGLAGREETQYF; CDR3nt: TGTGCCTGGAGCGGACTAGCGGGACGGGAAGAGACCCAGTACTTC
v_gene: TRBV28; d_gene: .; j_gene: TRBJ2-7; abundance: .; CDR3aa: CASSLRGRSYEQYF; CDR3nt: TGTGCCAGCAGTTTAAGAGGGCGTTCCTACGAGCAGTACTTC
v_gene: TRBV7-9; d_gene: .; j_gene: TRBJ1-2; abundance: few; CDR3aa: CASSHNRVYGYTF; CDR3nt: TGTGCCAGCAGCCATAACAGGGTTTATGGCTACACCTTC
v_gene: TRBV3-1/TRBV3-2; d_gene: TRBD2; j_gene: TRBJ2-1; abundance: .; CDR3aa: CASSQEGGTIYNEQFF; CDR3nt: TGTGCCAGCAGCCAAGAGGGCGGGACTATCTACAATGAGCAGTTCTTC
v_gene: TRBV7-9; d_gene: .; j_gene: TRBJ2-3; abundance: .; CDR3aa: CASSLATDTDTQYF; CDR3nt: TGTGCCAGCAGCTTAGCGACAGACACAGATACGCAGTATTTT
v_gene: TRBV5-1; d_gene: .; j_gene: TRBJ2-7; abundance: .; CDR3aa: CASSQGQKAINEQYF; CDR3nt: TGCGCCAGCAGCCAGGGACAAAAGGCGATCAACGAGCAGTACTTC
v_gene: TRBV9; d_gene: .; j_gene: TRBJ1-1; abundance: .; CDR3aa: CASSVGAGAVTFF; CDR3nt: .
v_gene: TRBV5-1; d_gene: TRBD2; j_gene: TRBJ2-3; abundance: .; CDR3aa: CASSFLAGVVDTQYF; CDR3nt: TGCGCCAGCAGCTTCTTAGCGGGAGTTGTAGATACGCAGTATTTT
v_gene: TRBV7-6; d_gene: .; j_gene: TRBJ2-7; abundance: .; CDR3aa: CASSVGGGYEQYF; CDR3nt: TGTGCCAGCAGCGTAGGGGGGGGATACGAGCAGTACTTC
v_gene: TRBV10-1; d_gene: .; j_gene: TRBJ2-1; abundance: .; CDR3aa: CASSPGGPGYNEQFF; CDR3nt: TGCGCCAGCAGCCCCGGGGGGCCGGGGTACAATGAGCAGTTCTTC
v_gene: TRBV24-1; d_gene: TRBD2; j_gene: TRBJ2-1; abundance: .; CDR3aa: CATSGGSGNTYNEQFF; CDR3nt: TGTGCCACCAGTGGGGGAAGCGGGAACACCTACAATGAGCAGTTCTTC
v_gene: TRBV6-1; d_gene: .; j_gene: TRBJ2-1; abundance: .; CDR3aa: CASSEHGVGYNEQFF; CDR3nt: TGTGCCAGCAGTGAACACGGGGTGGGGTACAATGAGCAGTTCTTC
v_gene: TRBV7-8; d_gene: TRBD1; j_gene: TRBJ1-1; abundance: .; CDR3aa: CASSTRTGGDTEAFF; CDR3nt: TGTGCCAGCAGCACGAGGACAGGCGGGGACACTGAAGCTTTCTTT
v_gene: TRBV6-5; d_gene: TRBD2; j_gene: TRBJ2-4; abundance: .; CDR3aa: CASSLGTSDPIQYF; CDR3nt: TGTGCCAGCAGTTTAGGGACTAGTGATCCCATTCAGTACTTC
v_gene: TRBV5-4; d_gene: TRBD2; j_gene: TRBJ2-7; abundance: .; CDR3aa: CASSGQGETSGRDEQYF; CDR3nt: TGTGCCAGCAGTGGACAGGGAGAGACTAGCGGGAGGGACGAGCAGTACTTC
v_gene: TRBV24-1; d_gene: .; j_gene: TRBJ2-1; abundance: .; CDR3aa: CATSDPQGTTGNEQFF; CDR3nt: TGTGCCACCAGTGATCCGCAGGGGACGACTGGGAATGAGCAGTTCTTC
v_gene: TRBV7-9; d_gene: TRBD2; j_gene: TRBJ2-2; abundance: .; CDR3aa: CASSFSPSGGRTGELFF; CDR3nt: TGTGCCAGCAGCTTTAGCCCTAGCGGGGGGCGCACCGGGGAGCTGTTTTTT
v_gene: TRBV23-1; d_gene: .; j_gene: TRBJ2-7; abundance: .; CDR3aa: CARTLFPRPAYEQYF; CDR3nt: TGCGCCAGAACCCTCTTTCCCAGGCCAGCCTACGAGCAGTACTTC
v_gene: TRBV7-3; d_gene: TRBD2; j_gene: TRBJ2-1; abundance: .; CDR3aa: CASSPNGGRSLFF; CDR3nt: TGTGCCAGCAGCCCTAACGGGGGGAGGTCGCTGTTCTTC
v_gene: TRBV30; d_gene: .; j_gene: TRBJ1-5; abundance: .; CDR3aa: CAWSVQEDQPQHF; CDR3nt: TGTGCCTGGAGTGTACAGGAAGATCAGCCCCAGCATTTT
v_gene: TRBV4-1; d_gene: .; j_gene: TRBJ2-1; abundance: .; CDR3aa: CASSQGVASSSYNEQFF; CDR3nt: TGCGCCAGCAGCCAAGGTGTAGCGTCAAGCTCCTACAATGAGCAGTTCTTC
v_gene: TRBV5-1; d_gene: TRBD1; j_gene: TRBJ2-7; abundance: .; CDR3aa: CASSFTGGYEQYF; CDR3nt: TGCGCCAGCAGCTTCACAGGGGGCTACGAGCAGTACTTC
v_gene: TRBV6-2/TRBV6-3; d_gene: .; j_gene: TRBJ1-1; abundance: .; CDR3aa: CASSYRSRAEAFF; CDR3nt: TGTGCCAGCAGTTACCGGAGCAGGGCTGAAGCTTTCTTT
v_gene: TRBV6-1; d_gene: TRBD1; j_gene: TRBJ1-1; abundance: .; CDR3aa: CASSENQGAPTEAFF; CDR3nt: TGTGCCAGCAGTGAAAATCAGGGGGCTCCCACTGAAGCTTTCTTT
v_gene: TRBV28; d_gene: .; j_gene: TRBJ2-1; abundance: .; CDR3aa: CASMVGVADRTEQFF; CDR3nt: TGTGCCAGCATGGTTGGGGTAGCGGATAGAACCGAGCAGTTCTTC
v_gene: TRBV11-2; d_gene: .; j_gene: TRBJ1-1; abundance: .; CDR3aa: CASSPWTGMNTEAFF; CDR3nt: TGTGCCAGCAGCCCGTGGACCGGGATGAACACTGAAGCTTTCTTT